This T cell receptor beta chain was profiled in a study of blood T cell repertoires in COVID-19. Study context: Specimens from acute and convalescent COVID-19 originated in the United States, Italy and Spain.

The CDR3 has 15 residues. Germline CDR1 reads MGHRA; CDR2 reads YSYEKL. V trimming: 4 bases; J trimming: 4 bases; junction bases outside the gene matches: 8. In terms of age and location, participants ranged from roughly 18 to 100 years and lived in about two dozen US areas. Per the authors' pipeline: Nucleated cell counts were estimated from reference gene primer amplification. Profiled with immunoSEQ multiplex PCR; TCRdb holds only in-frame clones, not every one. V and J calls and clone size come straight from that table; D and trimming were deduced from the DNA. The sample contains under 450,000 clones, more than 85% of which appear only once.

Sequences were obtained from PBMCs or T cells enriched from blood (not recorded which). The chain couples TRBV4-1 to TRBJ1-2; 8 bases agree with TRBD1. This TCR came from a woman aged 25 to 45 who had recovered from COVID-19. The CDR3: CASSPSRDRSYGYTF. As DNA, the CDR3 is TGCGCCAGCAGCCCCTCCCGGGACAGGTCCTATGGCTACACCTTC.